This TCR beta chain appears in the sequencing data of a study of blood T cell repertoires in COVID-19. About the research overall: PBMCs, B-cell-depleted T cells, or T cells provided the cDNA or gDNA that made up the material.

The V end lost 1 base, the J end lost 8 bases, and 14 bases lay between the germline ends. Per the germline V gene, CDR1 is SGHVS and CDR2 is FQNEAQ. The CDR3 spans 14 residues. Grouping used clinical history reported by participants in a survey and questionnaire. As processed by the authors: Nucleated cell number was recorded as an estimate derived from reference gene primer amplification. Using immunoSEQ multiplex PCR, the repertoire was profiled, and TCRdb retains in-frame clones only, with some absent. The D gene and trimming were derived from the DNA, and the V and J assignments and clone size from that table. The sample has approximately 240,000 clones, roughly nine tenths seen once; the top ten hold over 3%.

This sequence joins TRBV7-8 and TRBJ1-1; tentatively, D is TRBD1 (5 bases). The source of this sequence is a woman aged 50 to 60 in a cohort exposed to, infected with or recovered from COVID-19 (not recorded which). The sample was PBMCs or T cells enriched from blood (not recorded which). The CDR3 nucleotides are TGTGCCAGCAGCTTAGTTAGCAGAAGGGGAGAAGCTTTCTTT. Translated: CASSLVSRRGEAFF.